The source of this T cell receptor beta chain is a study of blood T cell repertoires in COVID-19. Germline V gene lookup returns CDR1 SGHTA and CDR2 FQGTGA. The CDR3 is made up of 15 amino acids. The germline V and J ends were trimmed by 0 bases and 4 bases, with 12 bases remaining between them. Clones were sequenced by immunoSEQ multiplex PCR, and TCRdb holds only the in-frame ones, with some missing. The table has just over 75,000 clones, 84% seen once; the top ten hold 3% to 4.5%. Sequencing input: peripheral blood. The genes are TRBV7-3 and TRBJ1-1, with D possibly matching TRBD1 (5 bases). This TCR came from a man in his fifties with acute or convalescent COVID-19. The chain's CDR3 is CASSLTGGVGTEAFF. The CDR3 DNA reads TGTGCCAGCAGCTTAACGGGAGGGGTGGGCACTGAAGCTTTCTTT.